The rows below give T cell receptor beta chains drawn from one sample of a study of response to subunit inactivated influenza vaccine. A single record per CDR3 protein comes from TCRdb applying MiXCR to the RT-PCR reads. Here the sample spans about 540,000 distinct CDR3 sequences, under 30% being singletons. These data are also associated with another study on T cells expressing NK-cell markers.

The input for sequencing was CD4+ T cells sorted from PBMCs, taken 11 to 12 days after vaccination. The receptors stem from a man aged 50-60 years who received an inactivated influenza vaccine. Each CDR3 is given with its conserved first and last residue. Fields, in order: D gene, clone size, V gene, J gene, CDR3 protein, CDR3 DNA. A D gene is named only where the DNA matches it firmly. Expanded clones get a size class; other rows say once, few or many, or leave the size out.

D gene: .; clone size: .; V gene: TRBV20-1; J gene: TRBJ1-6; CDR3 protein: CSARDEFPYNSPLHF; CDR3 DNA: TGCAGTGCTCGGGACGAGTTTCCCTATAATTCACCCCTCCACTTT
D gene: TRBD1; clone size: few; V gene: TRBV7-9; J gene: TRBJ1-1; CDR3 protein: CAARDSGGTEAFF; CDR3 DNA: TGTGCCGCGCGGGACAGTGGGGGCACTGAAGCTTTCTTT
D gene: TRBD1; clone size: .; V gene: TRBV6-2/TRBV6-3; J gene: TRBJ1-2; CDR3 protein: CASSHGTANYGYTF; CDR3 DNA: TGTGCCAGCAGCCACGGGACAGCTAACTATGGCTACACCTTC
D gene: .; clone size: .; V gene: TRBV5-1; J gene: TRBJ1-1; CDR3 protein: CASSSSARNTEAFF; CDR3 DNA: TGCGCCAGCAGCTCCTCTGCAAGGAACACTGAAGCTTTCTTT
D gene: .; clone size: few; V gene: TRBV7-9; J gene: TRBJ1-2; CDR3 protein: CASSSGQYGYTF; CDR3 DNA: TGTGCCAGCAGCTCAGGACAGTATGGCTACACCTTC
D gene: .; clone size: .; V gene: TRBV12-3/TRBV12-4; J gene: TRBJ2-7; CDR3 protein: CARSPYAPNEQYF; CDR3 DNA: TGTGCCAGGAGCCCTTATGCCCCGAACGAGCAGTACTTC
D gene: .; clone size: .; V gene: TRBV19; J gene: TRBJ1-6; CDR3 protein: CASSITPEGSSPLHF; CDR3 DNA: TGTGCCAGTAGTATCACCCCTGAGGGGTCATCACCCCTCCACTTT
D gene: .; clone size: .; V gene: TRBV30; J gene: TRBJ1-5; CDR3 protein: CAWSGSSNQPQHF; CDR3 DNA: TGTGCCTGGTCTGGATCTAGCAATCAGCCCCAGCATTTT
D gene: .; clone size: .; V gene: TRBV29-1; J gene: TRBJ2-5; CDR3 protein: CSVARSGYRETQYF; CDR3 DNA: TGCAGCGTTGCAAGGTCAGGGTATAGAGAGACCCAGTACTTC
D gene: .; clone size: .; V gene: TRBV4-1; J gene: TRBJ1-2; CDR3 protein: CASSQDPGTIYGYTF; CDR3 DNA: TGCGCCAGCAGCCAAGACCCCGGGACAATCTATGGCTACACCTTC